Described below is a single T cell receptor (beta chain) sequence and its context. The antigen it recognizes is unknown. No base-level quality is on record; no much larger clone is a single base apart. The CDR3 covers 16 residues, taking in both the cysteine and the phenylalanine. The retained sequence is limited to the CDR3, 48 bases, with the frame set at the first base. Taken from the germline V gene, the CDR1 and CDR2 loops are MGHRA and YSYEKL. V trim: 3 bases; J trim: 6 bases; unmatched bases: 10. This specimen comes from a study of control samples from healthy donors and cancer patients (dated by TCRdb to 2020 to 2022). The library relied on the immunoSEQ multiplex PCR assay. The clones in this table, taken by TCRdb from immuneACCESS, are in-frame only. Not every clone is retained; where verified, under half of the shortfall comes from an unresolved V gene, and the cause of the rest is unknown. The sample has more than 150,000 clones on record, 93% of them singletons. In total, the top ten clones hold approximately 2.5% of the sample.

The clonotype comes from a man aged 45-65 years in good health. The source material was blood. The rearranged chain carries TRBV4-1 and TRBJ2-7; 11 of the junction bases match TRBD1. The CDR3 protein sequence reads: CASSHPQGQGVSEQYF. Read as DNA, the sequence is TGCGCCAGCAGCCACCCACAGGGACAGGGGGTGTCCGAGCAGTACTTC.